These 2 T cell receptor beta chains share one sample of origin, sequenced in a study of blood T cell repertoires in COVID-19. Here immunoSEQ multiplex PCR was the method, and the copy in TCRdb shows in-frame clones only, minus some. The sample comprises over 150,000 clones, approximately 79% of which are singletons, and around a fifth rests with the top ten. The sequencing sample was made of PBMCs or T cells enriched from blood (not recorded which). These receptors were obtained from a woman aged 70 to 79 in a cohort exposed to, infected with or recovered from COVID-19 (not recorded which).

CDR3 region: CASRGTRLGTGELFF. CDR3 coding DNA: TGTGCCAGCAGGGGGACTAGGTTGGGCACCGGGGAGCTGTTTTTT. V gene TRBV2 combines with J gene TRBJ2-2; TRBD2 aligns across 8 bases. Germline V gene data show CDR1 as SNHLY and CDR2 as FYNNEI. There are 15 residues in the CDR3. With 6 bases clipped from V and 4 bases from J, the junction kept 7 bases outside the gene matches.

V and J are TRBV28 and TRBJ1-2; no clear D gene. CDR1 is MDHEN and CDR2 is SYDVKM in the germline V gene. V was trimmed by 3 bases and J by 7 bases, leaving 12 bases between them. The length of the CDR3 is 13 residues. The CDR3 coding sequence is TGTGCCAGCAGTTTTTTTGGGCAGATTGGCTACACCTTC. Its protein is CASSFFGQIGYTF.